This is a list of T cell receptor beta chains from one sample in a study of blood T cell repertoires in COVID-19. The data were produced by immunoSEQ multiplex PCR, yet TCRdb's version contains in-frame clones alone and is incomplete. The table includes fewer than 250,000 clones, roughly nine tenths detected once. Sequenced input: peripheral blood. The source is a man in his forties or fifties with acute or convalescent COVID-19. The CDR3 runs from the conserved cysteine through the conserved F or W. D genes are given only for firm matches. Clone size is not always given. Where it is, it says once, few, many or a class for expanded clones.

NA | TRBJ1-1 | TRBV7-9 | few | CASSTGTDTEAFF | TGTGCCAGCAGCACAGGAACAGACACTGAAGCTTTCTTT
TRBD1 | TRBJ1-5 | TRBV2 | NA | CASSDPGQAPSNQPQHF | TGTGCCAGCAGCGATCCCGGACAGGCCCCGAGCAATCAGCCCCAGCATTTT
NA | TRBJ2-7 | TRBV7-6 | NA | CASSPRGYEQYF | TGTGCCAGCAGCCCCCGGGGCTACGAGCAGTACTTC
TRBD1 | TRBJ2-2 | TRBV7-6 | NA | CASSLETGWDTGELFF | TGTGCCAGCAGCTTAGAGACAGGGTGGGACACCGGGGAGCTGTTTTTT
TRBD2 | TRBJ2-5 | TRBV4-1 | NA | CASSRLAGGQETQYF | TGCGCCAGCAGCCGACTAGCGGGGGGGCAAGAGACCCAGTACTTC
TRBD1 | TRBJ2-7 | TRBV18 | few | CASSPGTGGYEQYF | TGTGCCAGCTCACCCGGGACAGGGGGCTACGAGCAGTACTTC
TRBD1 | TRBJ2-7 | TRBV27 | NA | CASSANRGGQVYEREQYF | TGTGCCAGCAGTGCTAACAGGGGCGGGCAGGTCTACGAACGGGAGCAGTACTTC
NA | TRBJ2-3 | TRBV27 | once | CASHRLPTDTQYF | TGTGCCTCGCACCGACTTCCCACAGATACGCAGTATTTT
TRBD2 | TRBJ2-7 | TRBV4-2 | NA | CASSQGFASGGEQYF | TGTGCCAGCAGCCAAGGTTTCGCGTCGGGGGGCGAGCAGTACTTC
NA | TRBJ2-2 | TRBV13 | NA | CASSLELALDTGELFF | TGTGCCAGCAGCTTGGAACTAGCCCTCGACACCGGGGAGCTGTTTTTT
TRBD2 | TRBJ2-1 | TRBV7-6 | NA | CASSLVGASGVYNEQFF | TGTGCCAGCAGCTTAGTCGGGGCTAGCGGTGTCTACAATGAGCAGTTCTTC
NA | TRBJ1-1 | TRBV18 | NA | CASSPINPKASTGGGNTEAFF | TGTGCCAGCTCACCCATCAACCCGAAAGCATCGACAGGAGGAGGGAACACTGAAGCTTTCTTT
NA | TRBJ1-1 | TRBV30 | NA | CAWSRNDRPGTEAFF | TGTGCCTGGAGTAGAAATGACAGACCGGGCACTGAAGCTTTCTTT
NA | TRBJ2-5 | TRBV30 | NA | CAWSVSGETQYF | TGTGCCTGGAGTGTAAGCGGGGAGACCCAGTACTTC
TRBD2 | TRBJ2-1 | TRBV7-7 | NA | CASALTSGSYNEQFF | TGTGCTAGCGCCCTAACTAGCGGGAGCTACAATGAGCAGTTCTTC
TRBD1 | TRBJ1-1 | TRBV6-5 | NA | CASKKDRGNTEAFF | TGTGCCAGCAAGAAGGACAGGGGAAACACTGAAGCTTTCTTT
TRBD1 | TRBJ2-1 | TRBV7-2 | NA | CASSQLTGDMGYNEQFF | TGTGCCAGCAGCCAGCTGACAGGGGATATGGGTTACAATGAGCAGTTCTTC
TRBD1 | TRBJ1-2 | TRBV29-1 | NA | CSVTRGQVYGYTF | TGCAGCGTGACCAGGGGGCAGGTCTATGGCTACACCTTC
NA | TRBJ2-7 | TRBV24-1 | once | CATSDSSGRGSEQYF | TGTGCCACCAGTGATTCTAGCGGCAGGGGTAGCGAGCAGTACTTC
NA | TRBJ1-2 | TRBV30 | NA | CAQSETDYGYTF | TGTGCCCAAAGTGAGACAGACTATGGCTACACCTTC
NA | TRBJ2-3 | TRBV2 | NA | CASSSPGTSTDTQYF | TGTGCCAGCAGTTCACCGGGAACTAGCACAGATACGCAGTATTTT
NA | TRBJ2-7 | TRBV14 | NA | CASSLGQPVDEQYF | TGTGCCAGCAGCCTAGGACAGCCCGTGGACGAGCAGTACTTC
TRBD1 | TRBJ2-2 | TRBV7-6 | NA | CASSFHPGQGVNTGELFF | TGTGCCAGCAGCTTCCATCCGGGACAGGGGGTGAACACCGGGGAGCTGTTTTTT
TRBD1 | TRBJ2-5 | TRBV2 | NA | CASSPGQPTLGTQYF | TGTGCCAGCAGCCCGGGACAGCCGACACTAGGGACCCAGTACTTC
TRBD2 | TRBJ2-3 | TRBV3-1/TRBV3-2 | few | CASSAYFSPGTSFNTQYF | TGTGCCAGCAGCGCCTACTTTAGCCCCGGGACTAGCTTTAATACGCAGTATTTT
TRBD2 | TRBJ2-2 | TRBV7-3 | NA | CASSLIQDTGLAGTGELFF | TGTGCCAGCAGCTTAATACAGGACACGGGGCTAGCGGGAACCGGGGAGCTGTTTTTT
TRBD1 | TRBJ2-7 | TRBV29-1 | NA | CSVGQGSYEQYF | TGCAGCGTTGGACAGGGGAGCTACGAGCAGTACTTC
NA | TRBJ1-2 | TRBV20-1 | NA | CSARGERGYTF | TGCAGTGCTAGAGGGGAGAGAGGCTACACCTTC
NA | TRBJ1-2 | TRBV19 | NA | CASRTSRRGWNGYTF | TGTGCCAGTAGAACCTCCCGAAGGGGGTGGAATGGCTACACCTTC
TRBD1 | TRBJ1-2 | TRBV2 | NA | CASSDLGQGASGYTF | TGTGCCAGCAGTGATTTGGGACAGGGGGCTAGTGGCTACACCTTC
TRBD1 | TRBJ1-2 | TRBV5-1 | NA | CASSPGQGGYGYTF | TGCGCCAGCAGCCCCGGACAGGGAGGGTATGGCTACACCTTC
NA | TRBJ1-5 | TRBV10-3 | NA | CAAAASEGNQPQHF | TGTGCCGCCGCCGCATCAGAAGGCAATCAGCCCCAGCATTTT
NA | TRBJ1-1 | TRBV14 | NA | CASSLHQGSAEAFF | TGTGCCAGCAGCCTGCACCAGGGGTCGGCAGAAGCTTTCTTT
NA | TRBJ2-1 | TRBV2 | NA | CASSGATGWAHEQFF | TGTGCCAGCAGTGGGGCGACGGGATGGGCGCATGAGCAGTTCTTC
NA | TRBJ2-2 | TRBV18 | once | CASSPSRAGELFF | TGTGCCAGCTCACCATCCCGGGCCGGGGAGCTGTTTTTT
TRBD2 | TRBJ2-7 | TRBV4-3 | NA | CASSQAAAREESEQYF | TGCGCCAGCAGCCAAGCTGCCGCGCGGGAGGAAAGCGAGCAGTACTTC
NA | TRBJ2-7 | TRBV5-4 | NA | CASSLFSAYEQYF | TGTGCCAGCAGCTTGTTTTCTGCGTACGAGCAGTACTTC
NA | TRBJ1-2 | TRBV11-2 | NA | CASSRTRDGYTF | TGTGCCAGCAGCCGGACTAGAGATGGCTACACCTTC
TRBD1 | TRBJ1-2 | TRBV9 | NA | CASSGRQGFWGYTF | TGTGCCAGCAGCGGAAGACAGGGCTTTTGGGGCTACACCTTC
TRBD2 | TRBJ2-7 | TRBV10-3 | NA | CAISESGGWYEQYF | TGTGCCATCAGTGAAAGCGGGGGGTGGTACGAGCAGTACTTC
NA | TRBJ1-2 | TRBV4-2 | NA | CASSQGTGDGVYGYTF | TGTGCCAGCAGCCAAGGGACGGGGGACGGGGTCTATGGCTACACCTTC
NA | TRBJ2-7 | TRBV28 | NA | CASSYRATYEQYF | TGTGCCAGCAGTTACAGGGCAACCTACGAGCAGTACTTC
NA | TRBJ2-1 | TRBV5-8 | NA | CASSLVSAAFYNEQFF | TGTGCCAGCAGCTTGGTGTCAGCGGCTTTCTACAATGAGCAGTTCTTC
TRBD1 | TRBJ2-5 | TRBV27 | NA | CASSPFVTGLEMWPQHF | TGTGCCAGCAGTCCTTTTGTGACAGGGTTAGAGATGTGGCCCCAGCACTTC
TRBD1 | TRBJ1-2 | TRBV6-5 | NA | CASRNNRGRGYGYTF | TGTGCCAGCAGAAATAACAGGGGGCGCGGCTATGGCTACACCTTC
NA | TRBJ2-5 | TRBV19 | once | CASSLGSATQETQYF | TGTGCCAGTAGTCTCGGGTCTGCCACTCAAGAGACCCAGTACTTC
TRBD2 | TRBJ2-3 | TRBV10-3 | NA | CARGASGGTDTQYF | TGTGCCCGCGGGGCTAGCGGGGGTACAGATACGCAGTATTTT
NA | TRBJ2-3 | TRBV5-8 | few | CASRNFRDTDTQYF | TGTGCCAGTCGAAATTTTCGGGACACAGATACGCAGTATTTT